One and the same sample provided the 2 T cell receptor beta chains below, sequenced in a study of shared clonotypes between healthy human individuals. Repertoires were generated with immunoSEQ multiplex PCR, while TCRdb's copy carries only in-frame clones and drops some. The profile shows roughly 1.4 million clones, 97% to 99% of them singletons. The specimen sequenced was naive CD4+ T cells sorted from blood. Documented subset: CD45RA+ positively selected. The source of these receptors is a man younger than 45 in good health.

V usage is TRBV30 and J usage is TRBJ1-1; D not certain. Per the germline V gene, CDR1 is GTSNPN and CDR2 is SVGIG (reference sequence). V was shortened by 2 bases and J by 0 bases, with 7 bases between the two germline ends. This CDR3 contains 13 residues. The CDR3 loop reads CAWSSSLNTEAFF. Written as DNA, the CDR3 is TGTGCCTGGAGTAGTAGTTTGAACACTGAAGCTTTCTTT. Full variable domain (outside the CDR3, taken from reference TRBV30 and TRBJ1-1): SQTIHQWPATLVQPVGSPLSLECTVEGTSNPNLYWYRQAAGRGLQLLFYSVGIGQISSEVPQNLSASRPQDRQFILSSKKLLLSDSGFYLCAWSSSLNTEAFFGQGTRLTVV.

This chain links TRBV7-2 with TRBJ1-1; 9 nucleotides match TRBD1. J gave up 10 bases and V 5 bases, and 8 bases lay outside the gene matches. Germline V CDR1 and CDR2: SGHTA, FQGNSA. The CDR3 loop spans 13 amino acids. CDR3: CASSPGQGRVAFF. CDR3 nucleotide sequence: TGTGCCAGCAGCCCGGGACAGGGAAGGGTAGCTTTCTTT.